A single sample is the source of the 26 T cell receptor beta chains below, sequenced in a study of blood T cell repertoires in COVID-19. The assay was immunoSEQ multiplex PCR, and TCRdb's table has in-frame clones only and misses some. This table has 250,000 to 300,000 clones, around 90% appearing once. Specimen: peripheral blood. The source is a woman in her forties or fifties who had recovered from COVID-19.

V and J are TRBV5-1 and TRBJ2-4; possibly TRBD2 for D (6 bases). Germline V gene lookup returns CDR1 SGHRS and CDR2 YFSETQ. The CDR3 sequence is 17 residues long. The V end lost 4 bases, the J end lost 0 bases, and 17 bases lay between the germline ends. Here the CDR3 reads CASSRGGIGLAKNIQYF. The CDR3 DNA reads TGCGCCAGCAGCCGGGGCGGGATTGGCCTAGCCAAAAACATTCAGTACTTC.

This rearrangement joins TRBV6-2 or TRBV6-3 to TRBJ1-5, with 8 bases fitting TRBD1. The trim removed 5 bases at V and 6 bases at J, leaving 15 bases unmatched. Per the germline V gene, CDR1 is MNHEY and CDR2 is SVGEGT. The CDR3 length is 17 residues. This chain's CDR3 is CASSTRFSGGGGQPQHF. The CDR3, as DNA: TGTGCCAGCAGTACTCGATTTTCAGGGGGCGGCGGTCAGCCCCAGCATTTT.

The chain employs TRBV25-1 and TRBJ2-3, with 8 bases lining up with TRBD1. CDR1 is MGHDK, CDR2 SYGVNS, per germline. The CDR3 loop spans 14 amino acids. The ends lost 6 bases at V and 1 base at J; junction bases unmatched: 3. As DNA, the CDR3 is TGTGCCAGCAGCAGGGGGCTTGGCACAGATACGCAGTATTTT. The encoded protein is CASSRGLGTDTQYF.

This chain joins TRBV27 and TRBJ2-2; the match to TRBD2 covers 10 bases. This CDR3 region has 15 residues. Germline V gene data show CDR1 as MNHEY and CDR2 as SMNVEV (reference sequence). The junction had 6 bases not matched to a gene; V was cut back by 3 bases and J by 8 bases. The DNA for the CDR3 is TGTGCCAGCAGTTTGCGTCTAGCGGGGGTTGGGGAGCTGTTTTTT. This codes for CASSLRLAGVGELFF.

Written as DNA, the CDR3 is TGTGCCAGCAGCTTGGGGACAGGCATGATCTATGGCTACACCTTC. Its translation: CASSLGTGMIYGYTF. The chain combines TRBV7-2 with TRBJ1-2; TRBD1 aligns across 8 bases. The CDR3 sequence is 15 residues long. J lost 4 bases, V lost 3 bases, and 7 bases had no gene match. The germline V gene has CDR1 SGHTA and CDR2 FQGNSA.

The rearrangement joins TRBV4-2 to TRBJ2-1; D is undetermined. CDR1 and CDR2 from the germline V gene are LGHNA and YNFKEQ. V lost 5 bases and J lost 1, with 12 bases in between. This CDR3 has 15 residues. CDR3 region: CASSLNRYSYNEQFF. As DNA, the CDR3 is TGTGCCAGCAGCTTAAACCGGTATTCCTACAATGAGCAGTTCTTC.

This clone is a singleton in its sample. This chain uses TRBV27 with TRBJ1-1, with D possibly being TRBD1 (5 bases). The V end lost 0 bases, the J end lost 1 base, and 9 bases lay between the germline ends. The CDR3 is made up of 15 amino acids. CDR1 is MNHEY, CDR2 SMNVEV, per germline (reference sequence). CDR3 protein: CASSLSVGGNTEAFF. The CDR3 bases are TGTGCCAGCAGTTTATCGGTGGGGGGGAACACTGAAGCTTTCTTT.

The chain joins TRBV6-5 to TRBJ2-1, with 8 nucleotides matching TRBD2. The junction had 2 bases not matched to a gene; V was cut back by 0 bases and J by 4 bases. This CDR3 is built from 15 residues. The germline V gene has CDR1 MNHEY and CDR2 SVGAGI. The CDR3 DNA reads as TGTGCCAGCAGTTACTCAGCGGGAGCGTACAATGAGCAGTTCTTC. It translates to CASSYSAGAYNEQFF.

The chain employs TRBV6-5 and TRBJ1-2; D unresolved. Germline V CDR1 and CDR2: MNHEY, SVGAGI. V lost 4 bases, J lost 4 bases, and 4 bases lay in between. The CDR3 length is 11 residues. The CDR3 coding sequence is TGTGCCAGCAGTTCGGTCTATGGCTACACCTTC. This sequence encodes CASSSVYGYTF.

The rearrangement uses TRBV7-6 and TRBJ1-2, with unresolved D. CDR3 length equals 15 residues. The germline V and J ends were trimmed by 4 bases and 4 bases, with 16 bases remaining between them. Germline loops: CDR1 SGHVS, CDR2 FNYEAQ. CDR3 nucleotides: TGTGCCAGCAGCTCCCCGACTTCAGAGGCCTATGGCTACACCTTC. Its translation: CASSSPTSEAYGYTF. The variable domain in full, with the rest retrieved from reference TRBV7-6 and TRBJ1-2, is GAGVSQSPRYKVTKRGQDVALRCDPISGHVSLYWYRQALGQGPEFLTYFNYEAQQDKSGLPNDRFSAERPEGSISTLTIQRTEQRDSAMYRCASSSPTSEAYGYTFGSGTRLTVV.

The chain is built from TRBV5-5 and TRBJ2-3, with 8 positions matching TRBD2. There are 16 residues in the CDR3. The V segment lost 1 base and the J segment 1 base; nucleotides outside the gene matches: 5. Germline values: CDR1 SGHKS, CDR2 YYEKEE (reference sequence). CDR3 sequence: CASSLSLAEGTDTQYF. The CDR3 nucleotides read TGTGCCAGCAGCTTGTCACTAGCGGAAGGCACAGATACGCAGTATTTT.

The chain uses TRBV27 and TRBJ1-1; D is possibly TRBD1 (5 bases). The CDR3 length is 11 residues. Germline lookup yields CDR1 MNHEY and CDR2 SMNVEV (reference sequence). The CDR3 nucleotides are TGTGCGACATTTCGGGGGTCTGAAGCTTTCTTT. This encodes CATFRGSEAFF.

The chain recombines TRBV5-6 with TRBJ1-1, with D hard to call. Germline CDR1 SGHDT, CDR2 YYEEEE. The ends were cut back, 0 bases at V and 7 bases at J, with 7 bases in the middle. CDR3 length: 12 residues. The CDR3 is CASSLDSLEAFF. In DNA, the CDR3 is TGTGCCAGCAGCTTGGACAGCCTTGAAGCTTTCTTT.

The rearrangement uses TRBV6-5 and TRBJ1-6; 8 nucleotides match TRBD1. Germline V CDR1 and CDR2: MNHEY, SVGAGI. CDR3 length: 15 residues. Trimming at V came to 6 bases and at J to 3 bases, leaving 4 bases not matched to a gene. CDR3 DNA: TGTGCCAGCAGACAGGGGGGAAGCTATAATTCACCCCTCCACTTT. Its protein is CASRQGGSYNSPLHF.

The chain uses TRBV5-1 and TRBJ2-3, with a weak D call TRBD2 (6 bases). Trimming took 2 bases from V and 3 from J, leaving 10 bases between them. Germline lookup yields CDR1 SGHRS and CDR2 YFSETQ. This CDR3 is built from 14 residues. The CDR3 sequence is CASSLTGRTDTQYF. In nucleotides, the CDR3 is TGCGCCAGCAGCTTAACGGGGAGGACAGATACGCAGTATTTT.

The chain employs TRBV9 and TRBJ1-2, with a weak D call TRBD1 (6 bases). Germline values: CDR1 SGDLS, CDR2 YYNGEE. V lost 0 bases and J lost 8, with 11 bases in between. The CDR3 sequence is 13 residues long. The CDR3 sequence: CASSVEGGGGYTF. In nucleotides, the CDR3 is TGTGCCAGCAGCGTAGAGGGAGGGGGAGGCTACACCTTC.

The chain couples TRBV6-5 to TRBJ2-5; 7 nucleotides line up with TRBD2. V lost 8 bases, J lost 4 bases, and 7 bases stayed unmatched. The V gene's germline CDR1 is MNHEY and CDR2 SVGAGI. CDR3 size: 13 residues. The CDR3 region is CASQGGGGETQYF. The CDR3 DNA follows: TGTGCCAGCCAGGGTGGGGGGGGAGAGACCCAGTACTTC.

The V gene is TRBV3-1 (or the pseudogene TRBV3-2), the J gene TRBJ1-2; 7 bases are a match to TRBD1. This CDR3 contains 14 residues. CDR1 is LGHDT, CDR2 YNNKEL, per germline (reference sequence). V trimming: 1 base; J trimming: 8 bases; junction bases outside the gene matches: 7. The CDR3 is CASSQGGGVIGYTF. The CDR3 coding sequence is TGTGCCAGCAGCCAAGGAGGGGGCGTCATCGGCTACACCTTC.

The sample holds one count of this clone. The chain links TRBV27 to TRBJ1-3; perhaps TRBD1 as D (6 bases). There are 15 residues in the CDR3. The V end was cut by 5 bases, the J end by 4 bases, with 15 bases between. Germline CDR1 MNHEY, CDR2 SMNVEV (reference sequence). The CDR3 is CASSPRGLYGNTIYF. DNA for the CDR3: TGTGCCAGCAGTCCCAGGGGTCTTTACGGAAACACCATATATTTT.

CDR3 residues: CASSQVTSGVAEQYF. CDR3 nucleotides: TGTGCCAGCAGCCAAGTTACTTCTGGAGTAGCCGAGCAGTACTTC. The chain recombines TRBV4-2 with TRBJ2-7; D remains ambiguous. The ends were cut back, 1 base at V and 6 bases at J, with 16 bases in the middle. Germline-derived CDR1 and CDR2 are LGHNA and YNFKEQ. This CDR3 has 15 amino acids.

The V call is TRBV9, the J call TRBJ2-3; TRBD2 matches at 14 bases. Losses at the gene ends were 6 bases for V and 6 bases for J; bases not matched to a gene: 9. CDR1 and CDR2 from the germline V gene are SGDLS and YYNGEE. CDR3 length: 16 amino acids. The CDR3 here is CASTLGLAGVGDTQYF. The CDR3 DNA reads TGTGCCAGCACCCTGGGACTAGCGGGAGTTGGGGATACGCAGTATTTT.

The chain has TRBV9 and TRBJ1-2, with 7 bases fitting TRBD1. After removal of 4 bases from V and 2 bases from J, the junction contained 8 bases not matched to a gene. Germline assignment: CDR1 SGDLS and CDR2 YYNGEE. This CDR3 is 15 amino acids long. CDR3 in amino acids: CASSPTTGINYGYTF. CDR3 in DNA: TGTGCCAGCAGCCCTACGACAGGGATCAACTATGGCTACACCTTC.

This sequence joins TRBV15 and TRBJ2-2, with D maybe TRBD1 (6 bases). The CDR3 covers 15 residues. Germline V gene lookup returns CDR1 LNHNV and CDR2 YYDKDF (reference sequence). Trimming removed 1 base at V and 5 bases at J, with 11 bases between. CDR3 nucleotide sequence: TGTGCCACCAGCAGAGGAACAGGGAAAACCGGGGAGCTGTTTTTT. It specifies CATSRGTGKTGELFF.

This chain connects TRBV7-9 to TRBJ1-2, with 8 bases identical to TRBD1. Losses at the gene ends were 1 base for V and 7 bases for J; bases not matched to a gene: 2. There are 13 residues in the CDR3. Germline CDR1 reads SEHNR; CDR2 reads FQNEAQ (reference sequence). The CDR3 protein is CASSLGTGIGYTF. In DNA, the CDR3 is TGTGCCAGCAGCTTAGGGACAGGGATTGGCTACACCTTC.

This chain uses TRBV5-1 with TRBJ1-5; unclear D gene. The CDR3 consists of 13 residues. The germline V gene has CDR1 SGHRS and CDR2 YFSETQ. Between the trimmed V and J ends, which lost 1 base and 4 bases, there was a span of 6 bases. DNA of the CDR3: TGCGCCAGCAGCTTGAACTCTAATCAGCCCCAGCATTTT. It specifies CASSLNSNQPQHF.

The chain uses TRBV19 and TRBJ1-2; maybe TRBD1 (5 bases). Germline V gene sequence: CDR1 LNHDA, CDR2 SQIVND (reference sequence). The CDR3 totals 13 residues. V lost 10 bases to trimming and J lost 2 bases, with 14 bases between them. CDR3 sequence (DNA): TGTGCCACTAAGCCGGACATCAACTATGGCTACACCTTC. This translates into CATKPDINYGYTF.